The 2 T cell receptor beta chains reported below all come from one sample, sequenced in a study of OX40 agonist ivuxolimab in advanced cancers. Libraries were prepared by immunoSEQ multiplex PCR; TCRdb keeps only in-frame clonotypes and omits some of them. The data hold tens of thousands of clones, with 75% to 90% observed a single time. Material: CD4+ or CD8+ T cells sorted from blood, obtained in a trial of the OX40 agonist ivuxolimab. Every receptor here comes from an adult with an advanced solid tumor such as melanoma, head and neck, liver or kidney cancer.

The chain joins TRBV19 to TRBJ1-3; maybe TRBD1 (5 bases). V lost 3 bases and J lost 0, with 9 bases in between. Germline CDR1 LNHDA, CDR2 SQIVND (reference sequence). There are 15 residues in the CDR3. This CDR3 reads CASSMGVLSGNTIYF. In nucleotides, the CDR3 is TGTGCCAGTAGTATGGGGGTTCTCTCTGGAAACACCATATATTTT.

V is TRBV7-3 and J is TRBJ2-7; a possible D gene is TRBD1 (5 bases). The CDR3 loop spans 13 amino acids. Trimming removed 5 bases from V and 3 bases from J, with 11 bases in between. Germline CDR1 and CDR2: SGHTA and FQGTGA. CDR3 nucleotide sequence: TGTGCCAGCAGCCCAGGACAATACTACGAGCAGTACTTC. The encoded protein is CASSPGQYYEQYF.